The rows below give T cell receptor beta chains drawn from one sample of a study of blood T cell repertoires in COVID-19. Libraries were prepared by immunoSEQ multiplex PCR; TCRdb keeps only in-frame clonotypes and omits some of them. The sample yields 100,000 to 150,000 clones, about 85% seen once. Sequencing used peripheral blood. The receptors come from a man at least 80 years old with active or convalescent COVID-19. The CDR3 runs from the conserved cysteine through the conserved F or W. D genes are given only for firm matches. Size is omitted from some rows. Given values are once, few, many or a class for expanded clones.

TRBJ2-3 | TRBD2 | - | TRBV6-6 | TGTGCCAGCAGTTACGGAGGACTAGCGGCCGCGGATACGCAGTATTTT | CASSYGGLAAADTQYF
TRBJ2-3 | TRBD2 | many | TRBV6-4 | TGTGCCAGCAGCAAACTAGCGGGAGAGGGAGATACGCAGTATTTT | CASSKLAGEGDTQYF
TRBJ2-3 | TRBD2 | once | TRBV7-3 | TGTGCCAGCAGCTTAATGCCTAGCGGGGGGGCCGAGTATTTT | CASSLMPSGGAEYF
TRBJ2-1 | TRBD2 | once | TRBV18 | TGTGCCAGCTCACCTCAAACTAGCGGGGGGGCGAATGAGCAGTTCTTC | CASSPQTSGGANEQFF
TRBJ1-6 | TRBD1 | - | TRBV28 | TGTGCCAGCACTTCCAGGGGGCGCCGAGATTCACCCCTCCACTTT | CASTSRGRRDSPLHF
TRBJ1-2 | TRBD1 | few | TRBV18 | TGTGCCAGCTCCGGGACAGCTAACTATGGCTACACCTTC | CASSGTANYGYTF
TRBJ2-1 | TRBD2 | few | TRBV27 | TGTGCCAGCGCCCGGGGGGTTCCTACCTACAATGAGCAGTTCTTC | CASARGVPTYNEQFF
TRBJ2-3 | TRBD2 | once | TRBV15 | TGTGCCACCAGCAGATCCCTCCAAAGGGGAGGGCCAGATACGCAGTATTTT | CATSRSLQRGGPDTQYF
TRBJ1-1 | - | - | TRBV9 | TGTGCCAGCAGCGGGGGAGCCTACACTGAAGCTTTCTTT | CASSGGAYTEAFF
TRBJ2-7 | - | once | TRBV19 | TGTGCCAGTAGTCAGGGCAGGGGCTACGAGCAGTACTTC | CASSQGRGYEQYF
TRBJ2-2 | TRBD1 | - | TRBV7-2 | TGTGCCAGCAGCTTAGAAGGGGACAGGGGCTCCGGGGAGCTGTTTTTT | CASSLEGDRGSGELFF
TRBJ2-7 | TRBD1 | - | TRBV29-1 | TGCAGCGTTCGTCCGCAGGGGGCGGAGGAGCAGTACTTC | CSVRPQGAEEQYF
TRBJ2-7 | TRBD1 | - | TRBV4-3 | TGCGCCAGCAGCCAAGGGACAGGGTCGGGCGAGCAGTACTTC | CASSQGTGSGEQYF
TRBJ2-3 | - | - | TRBV19 | TGTGCCAGTAGCAGGGCTTCCACAGATACGCAGTATTTT | CASSRASTDTQYF
TRBJ2-2 | - | few | TRBV6-5 | TGTGCCAGCAGTTCCGACTTTTACACCGGGGAGCTGTTTTTT | CASSSDFYTGELFF
TRBJ2-5 | TRBD2 | - | TRBV5-6 | TGTGCCAGCAGCCCGGGAGTAGCGGGAGGGCCGGGGACCCAGTACTTC | CASSPGVAGGPGTQYF
TRBJ1-1 | - | - | TRBV9 | TGTGCCAGCAGCGTACAGGCAGGGATCACTGAAGCTTTCTTT | CASSVQAGITEAFF
TRBJ1-1 | - | - | TRBV6-5 | TGTGCCAGCAGAAGACATCTTCCCGGCACTGAAGCTTTCTTT | CASRRHLPGTEAFF
TRBJ2-7 | - | - | TRBV7-2 | TGTGCCAGCAGCAAAAGGGGGGGCACCTACGAGCAGTACTTC | CASSKRGGTYEQYF
TRBJ1-4 | TRBD1 | - | TRBV5-4 | TGTGCCAGCAGCTTCCGGTTAGAGGGGGCCGTTGAAAAACTGTTTTTT | CASSFRLEGAVEKLFF
TRBJ1-1 | - | - | TRBV9 | TGTGCCAGCAGCGTAGAAGGCAGGTCCACTGAAGCTTTCTTT | CASSVEGRSTEAFF
TRBJ2-5 | TRBD2 | - | TRBV3-1/TRBV3-2 | TGTGCCAGCACCCCCCCTAGCGGGGGGCAGAGAGAGACCCAGTACTTC | CASTPPSGGQRETQYF
TRBJ2-7 | TRBD1 | - | TRBV11-1 | TGTGCCAGCAGCCAGGGACAGGTCCGCGAGCAGTACTTC | CASSQGQVREQYF
TRBJ2-3 | TRBD2 | - | TRBV2 | TGTGCCTCTCAGGACTTATTAGCGGGGGGGCGGACAGATACGCAGTATTTT | CASQDLLAGGRTDTQYF
TRBJ2-5 | - | few | TRBV6-5 | TGTGCCAGCAGTTACGAGGGACACCATTTGGAGACCCAGTACTTC | CASSYEGHHLETQYF
TRBJ2-3 | TRBD1 | - | TRBV18 | TGTGCCAGCACCGGGACAGGGGTACCAGATACGCAGTATTTT | CASTGTGVPDTQYF
TRBJ2-1 | - | - | TRBV6-5 | TGTGCCAGCAGGGGCGGGAACTACAATGAGCAGTTCTTC | CASRGGNYNEQFF
TRBJ2-3 | TRBD1 | - | TRBV12-5 | TGTGCTAGTGGTTTCCCGACAGGGGGTCACACAGATACGCAGTATTTT | CASGFPTGGHTDTQYF
TRBJ2-5 | TRBD1 | once | TRBV11-1 | TGTGCCAGCAGCCGACCGGACAGGGGAGAGACCCAGTACTTC | CASSRPDRGETQYF
TRBJ2-2 | TRBD2 | - | TRBV5-1 | TGCGCCAGCAGCTTGGCGGGACTAGCGAACACCGGGGAGCTGTTTTTT | CASSLAGLANTGELFF
TRBJ1-3 | - | - | TRBV2 | TGTGCCAGCAGTGATGGGCCAGGGCACTCTGGAAACACCATATATTTT | CASSDGPGHSGNTIYF
TRBJ1-1 | - | few | TRBV6-5 | TGTGCCAGCATCATCAGGGGAAGCACTGAAGCTTTCTTT | CASIIRGSTEAFF
TRBJ2-3 | TRBD2 | many | TRBV24-1 | TGTGCCACCGGTGAGCGGGACGTCGTGGATACGCAGTATTTT | CATGERDVVDTQYF
TRBJ2-3 | TRBD1 | - | TRBV5-6 | TGTGCCAGCAGCTCGGGACAGGGTTCCCCAGATACGCAGTATTTT | CASSSGQGSPDTQYF
TRBJ1-3 | - | - | TRBV25-1 | TGTGCCAGCAGTGAAAGGAGGGCGATAAATATTGGAAACACCATATATTTT | CASSERRAINIGNTIYF
TRBJ2-3 | - | - | TRBV7-2 | TGTGCCAGCAGCTTATATCCTTTGGCGGCAGTGTCGGCAGATACGCAGTATTTT | CASSLYPLAAVSADTQYF
TRBJ2-1 | - | - | TRBV5-1 | TGCGCCAGCAGCCCGGACTCAGGTCCTAACAATGAGCAGTTCTTC | CASSPDSGPNNEQFF